This is a list of T cell receptor beta chains from one sample in a study of shared clonotypes between healthy human individuals. Repertoires were generated with immunoSEQ multiplex PCR, while TCRdb's copy carries only in-frame clones and drops some. The sample gives about 1 million clones, under 80% of which show up once; roughly 1.5% is in the top ten. What was sequenced was memory CD4+ T cells sorted from blood. Receptor source: a young man in good health. CDR3s include the opening cysteine and the closing phenylalanine or tryptophan. D genes are given only for firm matches. Only some rows state a clone size, as once, few, many or a class for expanded clones.

d_gene | j_gene | v_gene | abundance | CDR3nt | CDR3aa
- | TRBJ2-3 | TRBV7-2 | once | TGTGCCAGCAGCTCCTCCTTCAGCACAGATACGCAGTATTTT | CASSSSFSTDTQYF
- | TRBJ1-6 | TRBV4-1 | - | TGCGCCAGCAGCCAAGATCGGGCAGGAGGGAAATTGCCCCTCCACTTT | CASSQDRAGGKLPLHF
TRBD2 | TRBJ2-7 | TRBV4-3 | once | TGCGCCAGCAGCCAATTCGGACTAGCGGGGCCATCCTACGAGCAGTACTTC | CASSQFGLAGPSYEQYF
- | TRBJ2-7 | TRBV9 | - | TGTGCCAGCAGCGTAAATCCTAGCGCCTACGAGCAGTACTTC | CASSVNPSAYEQYF
TRBD2 | TRBJ2-4 | TRBV19 | - | TGTGCCAGTAGTATTGCGGGGGGGCGCGAAAACATTCAGTACTTC | CASSIAGGRENIQYF
TRBD1 | TRBJ1-5 | TRBV2 | - | TGTGCCAGCAACAGACAGGGTGATCAGCCCCAGCATTTT | CASNRQGDQPQHF
TRBD2 | TRBJ2-5 | TRBV2 | once | TGTGCCAGCAGTGAACTAGCGGGGGTGGAAGAGACCCAGTACTTC | CASSELAGVEETQYF
TRBD1 | TRBJ2-1 | TRBV18 | few | TGTGCCAGCTCACCACCTAGACCCCGACAGGGTCCCACCTACAATGAGCAGTTCTTC | CASSPPRPRQGPTYNEQFF
- | TRBJ2-3 | TRBV19 | - | TGTGCCAGTAGTAACCGAGACACAGATACGCAGTATTTT | CASSNRDTDTQYF
TRBD1 | TRBJ2-3 | TRBV7-9 | few | TGTGCCAGCAGCTCCGGACAGGGGAGGCCAGATACGCAGTATTTT | CASSSGQGRPDTQYF
TRBD1 | TRBJ2-7 | TRBV10-3 | many | TGTGCCATCCGCGGGGGACAGGGGCGCGAGCAGTACTTC | CAIRGGQGREQYF
- | TRBJ1-4 | TRBV30 | - | TGTGCCTGGAGTGCGAACAGCTTTAATGAAAAACTGTTTTTT | CAWSANSFNEKLFF
TRBD1 | TRBJ1-4 | TRBV7-2 | - | TGTGCCAGCAGCTTAAGGGACAGAATTAATGAAAAACTGTTTTTT | CASSLRDRINEKLFF
- | TRBJ1-4 | TRBV19 | - | TGTGCCAGTAGTATTTCCCTCTCGACAGGCTATGAAAAACTGTTTTTT | CASSISLSTGYEKLFF
- | TRBJ2-2 | TRBV7-2 | - | TGTGCCAGCAGCCCAGAAGGGCGGGAATGGGAGCTGTTTTTT | CASSPEGREWELFF
- | TRBJ2-7 | TRBV14 | - | TGTGCCAGCAGTCTCAGGGTTCTAGCCTACGAGCAGTACTTC | CASSLRVLAYEQYF
- | TRBJ1-2 | TRBV5-1 | - | TGCGCCAGCAGCCCCGATTCTTATGGCTACACCTTC | CASSPDSYGYTF
- | TRBJ2-5 | TRBV9 | - | TGTGCCAGCAGCGTAGGACCCCAAGAGACCCAGTACTTC | CASSVGPQETQYF
TRBD2 | TRBJ2-5 | TRBV9 | - | TGTGCCAGCAGCGTCGGACTAGCCCTCGAGGGTGAGACCCAGTACTTC | CASSVGLALEGETQYF
- | TRBJ2-5 | TRBV10-3 | - | TGTGCCATCAGTGGACAGGGAGGGAGAGGACAAGAGACCCAGTACTTC | CAISGQGGRGQETQYF
- | TRBJ2-7 | TRBV2 | - | TGTGCCAGCAGTGTACTTAGGGAGAACGAGCAGTACTTC | CASSVLRENEQYF
TRBD1 | TRBJ1-2 | TRBV6-6 | - | TGTGCCAGCAGCCAAAACACAGGGGCCAACTATGGCTACACCTTC | CASSQNTGANYGYTF
- | TRBJ1-1 | TRBV14 | - | TGTGCCAGCAGCCTCGGGGGCTCGACTGAAGCTTTCTTT | CASSLGGSTEAFF
TRBD1 | TRBJ1-2 | TRBV7-9 | - | TGTGCCAGCAGCCCGGTGGGCAGGGGGACATATGGCTACACCTTC | CASSPVGRGTYGYTF
- | TRBJ2-4 | TRBV12-2 | - | TGTGCAAGTCGCCCATGGACAGGGTGTTGCATTCAGTACTTC | CASRPWTGCCIQYF
TRBD2 | TRBJ2-5 | TRBV4-1 | - | TGCGCCAGCAGCCCGCGGGGACTAGTCGTGGAGACCCAGTACTTC | CASSPRGLVVETQYF
- | TRBJ1-4 | TRBV28 | few | TGTGCCAGCAGTAGGACCTGGGGAGCTAATGAAAAACTGTTTTTT | CASSRTWGANEKLFF
- | TRBJ2-3 | TRBV19 | - | TGTGCCAGTAGTATCGGAACAGATACGCAGTATTTT | CASSIGTDTQYF
TRBD1 | TRBJ2-6 | TRBV18 | many | TGTGCCAGCTCACCAGGGTTAAGGACAGGGGGCTCTGGGGCCAACGTCCTGACTTTC | CASSPGLRTGGSGANVLTF